This T cell receptor (beta chain) was captured in a study of shared clonotypes between healthy human individuals. Study results and caveats: Some clonotypes were shared by all four sorted-subset donors, while others were not shared. The non-shared ones had lower generation probabilities than the shared ones.

CD45RA-negative memory and CD45RA+ naive subsets were split from the CD4+ cells. Repertoires were generated with immunoSEQ multiplex PCR, while TCRdb's copy carries only in-frame clones and drops some. This table has approximately 340,000 clones, around 67% appearing once. This clone was picked up a small number of times. Its antigen is unknown. The clonotype was recovered from a man under 40 in good health. Sequencing was performed on memory CD4+ T cells sorted from blood. Sample subset: CD45RA-negative fraction.

For the CDR3, the DNA is TGCGCCAGCAGTGTCGGGGGGCTGGAGACCCAGTACTTC. As protein: CASSVGGLETQYF. The V gene is TRBV5-1, the J gene TRBJ2-5; a weak D match, TRBD2 (7 bases). V was pared by 5 bases and J by 5 bases, with 13 bases between. Germline values: CDR1 SGHRS, CDR2 YFSETQ. CDR3 length: 13 amino acids.